These 13 T cell receptor beta chains were sequenced from one sample in a study of cytomegalovirus exposure and HLA in healthy donors. The PCR was carried out with 60 Vbeta primers and 13 Jbeta primers. Measured with immunoSEQ multiplex PCR; TCRdb has only the in-frame clones, and not every one. Among roughly 250,000 clones, about 80% were seen once, and the ten largest hold over 0.3%. Sequenced sample: PBMCs. Receptors were obtained from a girl aged 2 to 9 in good health and CMV-seronegative.

The chain joins TRBV27 to TRBJ1-6; 7 positions agree with TRBD1. The length of the CDR3 is 14 residues. V was clipped by 6 bases and J by 2 bases; unmatched bases: 1. Germline V CDR1 and CDR2: MNHEY, SMNVEV (reference sequence). This CDR3 reads CASRTGTYNSPLHF. CDR3 DNA: TGTGCCAGCAGGACAGGGACCTATAATTCACCCCTCCACTTT.

V and J are TRBV28 and TRBJ2-7; D is perhaps TRBD2 (5 bases). Germline CDR1 is MDHEN and CDR2 is SYDVKM. The CDR3 length is 15 residues. V lost 4 bases, J lost 4 bases, and 17 bases lay in between. The CDR3 DNA follows: TGTGCCAGCAGTTCGGCGGGTGAGCCATCGTACGAGCAGTACTTC. Translating it yields CASSSAGEPSYEQYF.

In its sample, this clone was seen once. The chain carries TRBV7-9 and TRBJ1-1; D unclear. Trimming removed 5 bases from V and 1 base from J, with 8 bases in between. This CDR3 has 13 amino acids. Germline CDR1 reads SEHNR; CDR2 reads FQNEAQ (reference sequence). Here the CDR3 DNA reads TGTGCCAGCAGCCCTGACAAGAACACTGAAGCTTTCTTT. The encoded protein is CASSPDKNTEAFF.

The rearrangement joins TRBV27 to TRBJ2-7, with TRBD2 matching over 8 bases. Germline assignment: CDR1 MNHEY and CDR2 SMNVEV (reference sequence). Trimming at V came to 3 bases and at J to 3 bases, leaving 10 bases not matched to a gene. The CDR3 contains 16 residues. CDR3 sequence: CASSLARTSLSYEQYF. The DNA for the CDR3 is TGTGCCAGCAGTTTGGCCCGGACTAGCCTAAGCTACGAGCAGTACTTC.

The chain recombines TRBV30 with TRBJ1-4; 8 bases are shared with TRBD1. CDR3 size: 13 residues. Germline assignment: CDR1 GTSNPN and CDR2 SVGIG (reference sequence). Losses at the gene ends were 5 bases for V and 2 bases for J; bases not matched to a gene: 1. CDR3 DNA sequence: TGTGCCTGGGACAGGGGTACTAATGAAAAACTGTTTTTT. Translating it yields CAWDRGTNEKLFF.

The chain is built from TRBV30 and TRBJ1-1; D may be TRBD1 (5 bases). In germline, CDR1 is GTSNPN, CDR2 SVGIG (reference sequence). Trimming cost V 0 bases and J 1 base, with 9 bases left between them. The CDR3 is 14 residues long. The CDR3 reads CAWSVLGGNTEAFF. The CDR3 bases are TGTGCCTGGAGTGTACTCGGGGGGAACACTGAAGCTTTCTTT.

V and J are TRBV6-6 and TRBJ1-1, with D tentatively TRBD1 (6 bases). The CDR3 runs to 14 residues. V lost 6 bases to trimming and J lost 5 bases, with 16 bases between them. CDR1 and CDR2 from the germline V gene are MNHNY and SVGAGI (reference sequence). The CDR3 is CASSFAAGATEAFF. The CDR3 DNA follows: TGTGCCAGCAGCTTCGCCGCAGGGGCGACTGAAGCTTTCTTT.

The V and J genes are TRBV27 and TRBJ1-6; tentatively, D is TRBD1 (5 bases). Germline CDR1 reads MNHEY; CDR2 reads SMNVEV (reference sequence). With 7 bases removed from V and 7 bases from J, the gap between germline ends came to 14 bases. The CDR3 has 14 residues. CDR3 in DNA: TGTGCCAGCATGGGGGGTGGCTGGAATTCACCCCTCCACTTT. It specifies CASMGGGWNSPLHF.

The rearrangement joins TRBV7-7 to TRBJ2-7, with a weak D call TRBD2 (5 bases). Trimming removed 4 bases at V and 6 bases at J, with 19 bases between. The germline CDR1 and CDR2 sequences are SSHAT and FNYEAQ (reference sequence). CDR3 length: 15 amino acids. Here the CDR3 DNA reads TGTGCCAGCAGCTCACGGAGGTCGGCTGTCTCCGAGCAGTACTTC. This codes for CASSSRRSAVSEQYF. The whole variable domain, filled in from reference TRBV7-7 and TRBJ2-7, reads GAGVSQSPRYKVTKRGQDVTLRCDPISSHATLYWYQQALGQGPEFLTYFNYEAQPDKSGLPSDRFSAERPEGSISTLTIQRTEQRDSAMYRCASSSRRSAVSEQYFGPGTRLTVT.

The gene calls are TRBV6-1 and TRBJ1-3, with D maybe TRBD1 (5 bases). The CDR3 spans 12 residues. Trimming pared 8 bases from V and 3 bases from J, leaving 8 bases between. Germline V lookup: CDR1 MNHNS, CDR2 SASEGT. The CDR3 nucleotides are TGTGCCAGCGGAAGGGGTGGAAACACCATATATTTT. Protein product: CASGRGGNTIYF.

The CDR3 region is CASSQDVWTGEAFF. CDR3 in DNA: TGCGCCAGCAGCCAAGATGTTTGGACAGGGGAAGCTTTCTTT. This sequence joins TRBV4-1 and TRBJ1-1; 8 positions agree with TRBD1. This CDR3 spans 14 amino acids. J was trimmed by 8 bases and V by 0 bases; bases with no gene match: 5. CDR1 and CDR2 from the germline V gene are MGHRA and YSYEKL.

V is TRBV28 and J is TRBJ1-1; D may be TRBD1 (5 bases). The germline CDR1 and CDR2 sequences are MDHEN and SYDVKM. Trimming removed 3 bases at V and 5 bases at J, with 10 bases between. This CDR3 has 13 residues. This CDR3 is CASSLGQVTEAFF. CDR3 nucleotide sequence: TGTGCCAGCAGTTTGGGGCAGGTGACTGAAGCTTTCTTT.

J is TRBJ1-2 and V is TRBV27; 9 nucleotides align to TRBD1. Germline V gives CDR1 MNHEY, CDR2 SMNVEV (reference sequence). Germline trimming cut 3 bases from V and 3 bases from J; bases unmatched to any gene: 11. The CDR3 extends over 17 amino acids. Written as DNA, the CDR3 is TGTGCCAGCAGTTTGACCTGGACCGGGACAGGGTACTATGGCTACACCTTC. It encodes CASSLTWTGTGYYGYTF.